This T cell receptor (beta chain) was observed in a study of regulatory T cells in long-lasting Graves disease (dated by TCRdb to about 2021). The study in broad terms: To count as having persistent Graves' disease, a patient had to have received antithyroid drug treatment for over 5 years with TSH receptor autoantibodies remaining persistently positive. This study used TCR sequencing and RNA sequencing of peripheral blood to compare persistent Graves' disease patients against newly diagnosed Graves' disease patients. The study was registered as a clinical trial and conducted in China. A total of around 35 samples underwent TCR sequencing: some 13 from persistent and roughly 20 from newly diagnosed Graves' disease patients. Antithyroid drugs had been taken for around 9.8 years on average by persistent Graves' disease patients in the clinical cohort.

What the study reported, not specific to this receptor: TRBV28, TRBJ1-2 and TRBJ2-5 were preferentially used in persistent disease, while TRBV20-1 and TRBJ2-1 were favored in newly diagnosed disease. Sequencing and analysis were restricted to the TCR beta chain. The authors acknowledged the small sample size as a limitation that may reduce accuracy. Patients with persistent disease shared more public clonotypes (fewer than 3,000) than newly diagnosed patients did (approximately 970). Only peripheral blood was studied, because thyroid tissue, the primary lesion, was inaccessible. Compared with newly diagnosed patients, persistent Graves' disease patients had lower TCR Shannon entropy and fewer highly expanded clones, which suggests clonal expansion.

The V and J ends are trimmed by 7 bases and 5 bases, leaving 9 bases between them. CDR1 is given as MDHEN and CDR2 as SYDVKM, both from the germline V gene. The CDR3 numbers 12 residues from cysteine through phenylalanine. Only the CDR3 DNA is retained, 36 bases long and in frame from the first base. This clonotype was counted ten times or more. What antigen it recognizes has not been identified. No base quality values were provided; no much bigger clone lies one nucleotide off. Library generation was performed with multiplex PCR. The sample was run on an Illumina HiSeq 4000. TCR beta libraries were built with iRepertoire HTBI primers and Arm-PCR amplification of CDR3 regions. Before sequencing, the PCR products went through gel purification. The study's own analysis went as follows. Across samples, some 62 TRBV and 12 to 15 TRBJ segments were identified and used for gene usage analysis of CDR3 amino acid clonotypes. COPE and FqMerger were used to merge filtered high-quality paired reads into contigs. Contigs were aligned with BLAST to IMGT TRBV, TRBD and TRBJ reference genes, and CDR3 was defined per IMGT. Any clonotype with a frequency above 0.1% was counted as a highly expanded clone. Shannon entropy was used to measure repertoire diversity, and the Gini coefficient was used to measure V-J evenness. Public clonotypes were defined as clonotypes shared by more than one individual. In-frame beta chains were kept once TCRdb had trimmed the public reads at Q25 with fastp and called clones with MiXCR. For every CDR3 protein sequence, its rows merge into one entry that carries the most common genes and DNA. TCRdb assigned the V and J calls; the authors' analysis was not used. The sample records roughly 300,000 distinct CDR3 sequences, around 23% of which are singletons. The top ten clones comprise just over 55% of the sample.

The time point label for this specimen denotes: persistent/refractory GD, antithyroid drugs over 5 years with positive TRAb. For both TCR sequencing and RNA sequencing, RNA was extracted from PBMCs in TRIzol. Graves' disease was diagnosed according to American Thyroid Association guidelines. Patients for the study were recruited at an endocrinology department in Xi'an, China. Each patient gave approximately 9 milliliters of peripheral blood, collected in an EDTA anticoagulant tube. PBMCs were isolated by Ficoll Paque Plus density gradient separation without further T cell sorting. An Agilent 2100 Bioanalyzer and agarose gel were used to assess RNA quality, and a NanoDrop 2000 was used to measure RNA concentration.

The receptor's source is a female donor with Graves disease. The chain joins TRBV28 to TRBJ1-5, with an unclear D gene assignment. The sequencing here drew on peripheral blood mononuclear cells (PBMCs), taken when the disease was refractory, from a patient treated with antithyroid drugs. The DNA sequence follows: TGTGCCAGCAACCTGGCGGATCAGCCCCAGCATTTT. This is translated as CASNLADQPQHF.